These T cell receptor beta chains were read from a single sample in a study of T cell responses to AZD1222 COVID-19 vaccine. Libraries were prepared by immunoSEQ multiplex PCR; TCRdb keeps only in-frame clonotypes and omits some of them. The sample shows approximately 73,000 clones, 65% to 85% of them seen only once. Specimen: peripheral blood, collected on day 0 of AZD1222 vaccination. All receptors derive from an adult in good health. Each CDR3 is given with its conserved first and last residue. The D gene is left open where the match is weak. Size tells how often a clone was seen (once, few, many) or the class of an expanded clone, and some rows leave it out.

TRBJ1-1 | - | TRBV14 | once | 13 | CASSQDRNTEAFF | TGTGCCAGCAGCCAAGACAGGAACACTGAAGCTTTCTTT
TRBJ2-7 | - | TRBV7-9 | once | 13 | CASSSEGGYEQYF | TGTGCCAGCAGCTCTGAGGGGGGCTACGAGCAGTACTTC
TRBJ2-7 | TRBD2 | TRBV6-2/TRBV6-3 | - | 18 | CASSYNPRASGPSYEQYF | TGTGCCAGCAGTTACAACCCCAGGGCTAGCGGCCCCTCCTACGAGCAGTACTTC
TRBJ1-1 | - | TRBV13 | - | 17 | CASSLVMETPLNTEAFF | TGTGCCAGCAGCTTAGTTATGGAAACACCTCTGAACACTGAAGCTTTCTTT
TRBJ2-7 | - | TRBV11-1 | - | 12 | CASSGRGYEQYF | TGTGCCAGCAGCGGCCGGGGGTACGAGCAGTACTTC
TRBJ1-2 | TRBD1 | TRBV28 | - | 14 | CASSHDRAGYGYTF | TGTGCCAGCAGTCACGACAGGGCGGGCTATGGCTACACCTTC
TRBJ2-7 | - | TRBV7-2 | - | 13 | CASSIRGSYEQYF | TGTGCCAGCAGCATCCGAGGCTCCTACGAGCAGTACTTC
TRBJ1-2 | - | TRBV9 | few | 14 | CASSVGQENYGYTF | TGTGCCAGCAGCGTAGGACAGGAGAACTATGGCTACACCTTC
TRBJ2-1 | - | TRBV13 | - | 16 | CASSLGNSGSYNEQFF | TGTGCCAGCAGCTTAGGCAACAGTGGGTCCTACAATGAGCAGTTCTTC
TRBJ1-5 | - | TRBV10-2 | - | 17 | CASSESLGRASIQPQHF | TGCGCCAGCAGTGAGTCGCTGGGCAGGGCCTCAATACAGCCCCAGCATTTT
TRBJ2-2 | - | TRBV18 | - | 12 | CASSLITGELFF | TGTGCCAGCTCGCTCATTACCGGGGAGCTGTTTTTT
TRBJ2-1 | - | TRBV4-1 | once | 13 | CASSQGSANEQFF | TGCGCCAGCAGCCAGGGTAGCGCCAATGAGCAGTTCTTC
TRBJ1-5 | - | TRBV27 | - | 14 | CASAKHGPNQPQHF | TGTGCCAGCGCAAAGCACGGGCCCAATCAGCCCCAGCATTTT
TRBJ2-1 | - | TRBV25-1 | - | 14 | CASSKRTTDNEQFF | TGTGCCAGCAGCAAGCGGACTACCGACAATGAGCAGTTCTTC
TRBJ2-2 | - | TRBV19 | - | 17 | CASSIVWQDTNTGELFF | TGTGCCAGTAGTATAGTTTGGCAGGATACGAACACCGGGGAGCTGTTTTTT
TRBJ2-3 | - | TRBV11-2 | - | 13 | CASSFRRPDTQYF | TGTGCCAGCAGCTTCCGTAGACCAGATACGCAGTATTTT
TRBJ2-2 | - | TRBV23-1 | - | 18 | CASSQSQSNGANTGELFF | TGCGCCAGCAGTCAATCGCAGTCGAACGGGGCGAACACCGGGGAGCTGTTTTTT
TRBJ1-2 | - | TRBV4-1 | - | 17 | CASSQGAQAGVVYGYTF | TGCGCCAGCAGCCAAGGGGCCCAGGCAGGGGTCGTCTATGGCTACACCTTC
TRBJ1-2 | - | TRBV18 | - | 13 | CASSPRAGDGYTF | TGTGCCAGCTCACCACGGGCAGGGGACGGCTACACCTTC
TRBJ2-5 | - | TRBV6-5 | - | 15 | CASMAPGHTQETQYF | TGTGCCAGCATGGCCCCGGGACACACACAAGAGACCCAGTACTTC
TRBJ1-3 | TRBD1 | TRBV3-1/TRBV3-2 | - | 15 | CASSKTGSVTNTIYF | TGTGCCAGCAGTAAGACAGGGAGCGTAACGAACACCATATATTTT
TRBJ2-5 | - | TRBV13 | once | 11 | CASSFEETQYF | TGTGCCAGCAGCTTCGAAGAGACCCAGTACTTC
TRBJ2-1 | - | TRBV7-2 | - | 13 | CASSLTGYNEQFF | TGTGCCAGCAGCTTGACAGGCTACAATGAGCAGTTCTTC
TRBJ1-5 | - | TRBV6-1 | - | 15 | CASSERDGDNQPQHF | TGTGCCAGCAGTGAAAGGGACGGGGACAATCAGCCCCAGCATTTT
TRBJ2-2 | - | TRBV7-3 | - | 14 | CASSTRSYTGELFF | TGTGCCAGCAGCACCCGGTCTTACACCGGGGAGCTGTTTTTT
TRBJ1-6 | TRBD1 | TRBV4-1 | - | 15 | CASSQDGDRNSPLHF | TGCGCCAGCAGCCAAGATGGGGACAGAAATTCACCCCTCCACTTT
TRBJ2-7 | - | TRBV9 | few | 14 | CASSEGHDYYEQYF | TGTGCCAGCAGCGAGGGACACGACTACTACGAGCAGTACTTC
TRBJ2-1 | - | TRBV5-8 | - | 17 | CASSPWRGGDAPGEQFF | TGTGCCAGCAGCCCGTGGAGGGGCGGAGATGCTCCCGGTGAGCAGTTCTTC
TRBJ2-5 | - | TRBV5-1 | - | 14 | CASSLSKGRETQYF | TGCGCCAGCAGCTTGAGTAAGGGGAGAGAGACCCAGTACTTC
TRBJ1-2 | TRBD1 | TRBV5-1 | - | 16 | CASSSGQGAGPYGYTF | TGCGCCAGCAGCTCGGGACAGGGGGCAGGGCCCTATGGCTACACCTTC
TRBJ1-2 | - | TRBV30 | - | 15 | CAWWRGGTAYYGYTF | TGTGCCTGGTGGCGGGGGGGGACGGCCTACTATGGCTACACCTTC
TRBJ2-3 | - | TRBV2 | few | 13 | CASSEAAEGAQYF | TGTGCCAGCAGTGAAGCGGCGGAGGGCGCGCAGTATTTT
TRBJ1-6 | - | TRBV5-6 | - | 19 | CASSSWTAGWDRGNPPLHF | TGTGCCAGCAGCTCCTGGACAGCCGGGTGGGATAGGGGTAATCCACCCCTCCACTTT
TRBJ2-7 | TRBD2 | TRBV6-1 | few | 15 | CASSEASGSSYEQYF | TGTGCCAGCAGTGAAGCTAGCGGGAGTTCCTACGAGCAGTACTTC
TRBJ2-1 | - | TRBV29-1 | - | 13 | CSVARGSYNEQFF | TGCAGCGTTGCCAGGGGTTCCTACAATGAGCAGTTCTTC
TRBJ2-7 | - | TRBV29-1 | - | 14 | CSVDGQGSSYEQYF | TGCAGCGTTGACGGCCAGGGGAGCTCCTACGAGCAGTACTTC
TRBJ2-3 | TRBD2 | TRBV19 | few | 15 | CATQLTSGRADTQYF | TGTGCCACCCAGCTGACTAGCGGGAGGGCAGATACGCAGTATTTT
TRBJ2-2 | - | TRBV24-1 | once | 14 | CATSDFTGTGELFF | TGTGCCACCAGTGATTTTACCGGTACCGGGGAGCTGTTTTTT